Presented here are 32 T cell receptor beta chains from one specimen sequenced in a study of spatial heterogeneity in lung cancer. Stated time point: sample taken at primary tumor resection. TCRdb reanalysed the 5' RACE reads using MiXCR and keeps one entry per CDR3 protein. The data contain 90,000 to 95,000 distinct CDR3 sequences, approximately 12% of them singletons. The specimen was PBMCs, collected at surgery. The receptors originated from a male donor with early-stage non-small cell lung cancer.

This chain links TRBV20-1 with TRBJ1-3; TRBD1 is a possible D gene (5 bases). V was shortened by 7 bases and J by 7 bases, with 14 bases between the two germline ends. CDR1 is DFQATT, CDR2 SNEGSKA, per germline (reference sequence). The CDR3 has 12 amino acids. CDR3 nucleotide sequence: TGCAGTGGTCAGCAGGGTGGCAACACCATATATTTT. Encoded protein: CSGQQGGNTIYF.

This clonotype has just a few counts. The chain carries TRBV5-1 and TRBJ2-1, with D possibly matching TRBD2 (6 bases). V was clipped by 1 base and J by 6 bases, with 20 bases between them. Germline CDR1 reads SGHRS; CDR2 reads YFSETQ. The CDR3 sequence is 17 residues long. This chain's CDR3 is CASSLLFRGTQGNEQFF. CDR3 nucleotides: TGCGCCAGCAGCTTGTTGTTCCGGGGGACGCAGGGCAATGAGCAGTTCTTC.

This clonotype appeared a few times. The chain carries TRBV7-2 and TRBJ1-2; a possible D gene is TRBD1 (5 bases). Per germline, CDR1 SGHTA and CDR2 FQGNSA. Trimming removed 3 bases from V and 8 bases from J, with 10 bases in between. This CDR3 contains 12 residues. Here the CDR3 DNA reads TGTGCCAGCAGCTTGTCGGGGGTAGGCTACACCTTC. As protein: CASSLSGVGYTF.

This clonotype came up a few times. The chain has TRBV2 and TRBJ2-1; a possible D gene is TRBD1 (5 bases). The CDR3 consists of 14 residues. Deletions cut 6 bases from V and 4 bases from J, with 13 bases between. CDR1 SNHLY and CDR2 FYNNEI come from the germline V gene. DNA for the CDR3: TGTGCCAGCAGAACAGGCCAAACTTACAATGAGCAGTTCTTC. Its protein product is CASRTGQTYNEQFF.

The genes are TRBV18 and TRBJ1-1; TRBD1 might be the D (6 bases). V was clipped by 2 bases and J by 4 bases, with 11 bases between them. This CDR3 is 14 amino acids long. Germline CDR1 KGHSH, CDR2 LQKENI. Here the CDR3 DNA reads TGTGCCAGCTCACCAGGCAGGGGAGGCACTGAAGCTTTCTTT. Translated: CASSPGRGGTEAFF.

The rearrangement uses TRBV30 and TRBJ2-5; TRBD1 matches at 9 bases. The CDR3 length is 13 residues. The V segment lost 4 bases and the J segment 5 bases; nucleotides outside the gene matches: 5. Germline V gene data show CDR1 as GTSNPN and CDR2 as SVGIG (reference sequence). Here the CDR3 DNA reads TGTGCCTGGAAACAGGGGGCCGGGGAGACCCAGTACTTC. Its translation is CAWKQGAGETQYF.

This clonotype was detected a few times. The chain has TRBV20-1 and TRBJ2-7; 8 bases map to TRBD2. CDR3 length equals 13 residues. J gave up 4 bases and V 6 bases, and 8 bases lay outside the gene matches. Germline CDR1 and CDR2: DFQATT and SNEGSKA (reference sequence). The CDR3 loop is CSARGVAGYEQYF. CDR3 DNA: TGCAGTGCCCGAGGGGTAGCGGGGTACGAGCAGTACTTC.

This clonotype showed up just a few times. The chain combines TRBV6-6 with TRBJ2-3; perhaps TRBD1 as D (5 bases). Germline lookup yields CDR1 MNHNY and CDR2 SVGAGI (reference sequence). The CDR3 is made up of 15 amino acids. Trimming took 5 bases from V and 4 from J, leaving 16 bases between them. The CDR3 DNA follows: TGTGCCAGCAGTCTATCAGGGAAAGGGTCAGATACGCAGTATTTT. Translation gives CASSLSGKGSDTQYF.

The chain employs TRBV6-6 and TRBJ1-1; the D is unclear. Trimming took 2 bases from V and 4 from J, leaving 8 bases between them. Germline CDR1 reads MNHNY; CDR2 reads SVGAGI (reference sequence). This CDR3 spans 13 amino acids. The CDR3 DNA sequence: TGTGCCAGCAGTTACGTCGCTGGCACTGAAGCTTTCTTT. It encodes CASSYVAGTEAFF.

The rearrangement joins TRBV27 to TRBJ2-7; 9 bases match TRBD1. This CDR3 has 14 amino acids. The V gene's germline CDR1 is MNHEY and CDR2 SMNVEV (reference sequence). The V segment lost 8 bases and the J segment 2 bases; nucleotides outside the gene matches: 7. The CDR3 is CASGNRDRAYEQYF. CDR3 coding DNA: TGTGCCAGCGGAAACCGGGACAGGGCCTACGAGCAGTACTTC.

The chain couples TRBV12-3 or TRBV12-4 to TRBJ2-5, with 11 bases that match TRBD1. The CDR3 spans 16 residues. V lost 5 bases to trimming and J lost 2 bases; unmatched junction nucleotides: 7. The CDR3 coding sequence is TGTGCCAGCAGTACCGGACAGGGGGCCGTACAAGAGACCCAGTACTTC. Translation gives CASSTGQGAVQETQYF.

This clonotype was observed many times. This sequence joins TRBV3-1 and TRBJ2-2, with TRBD1 matching 7 bases. The V gene end was trimmed by 5 bases and the J gene end by 4 bases; junction bases not matched to a gene: 7. Germline V gene data show CDR1 as LGHDT and CDR2 as YNNKEL (reference sequence). The CDR3 covers 15 residues. The CDR3 reads CASSWAGGSTGELFF. The DNA for the CDR3 is TGTGCCAGCAGCTGGGCAGGGGGAAGCACCGGGGAGCTGTTTTTT.

In its sample, this clonotype was seen a few times. The chain is built from TRBV29-1 and TRBJ2-5; no clear D. Germline-derived CDR1 and CDR2 are SQVTM and ANQGSEA. Trimming took off 6 bases at V and 2 bases at J, with 10 bases between the two ends. CDR3 length: 12 amino acids. The CDR3 is CSVETYQETQYF. The CDR3 DNA follows: TGCAGCGTAGAGACTTATCAAGAGACCCAGTACTTC.

The rearrangement links TRBV5-1 to TRBJ2-3; D is possibly TRBD2 (7 bases). Trimming removed 4 bases at V and 2 bases at J, with 14 bases between. The CDR3 consists of 15 residues. CDR1 SGHRS and CDR2 YFSETQ come from the germline V gene. DNA of the CDR3: TGCGCCAGCAGCGGGGGGGACATCCCCACAGATACGCAGTATTTT. It encodes CASSGGDIPTDTQYF.

This clonotype occurred many times. The chain couples TRBV12-3 or TRBV12-4 to TRBJ1-5; D may be TRBD1 (6 bases). Trimming took off 2 bases at V and 4 bases at J, with 9 bases between the two ends. The CDR3 is 14 residues long. The CDR3 DNA reads TGTGCCAGCAGTTTACATACAGGGAATCAGCCCCAGCATTTT. Its protein product is CASSLHTGNQPQHF.

The chain uses TRBV6-2 or TRBV6-3 and TRBJ1-1, with D hard to call. There are 14 residues in the CDR3. Trimming stripped 5 bases from V and 0 bases from J, with 10 bases between. Germline V gene sequence: CDR1 MNHEY, CDR2 SVGEGT. The CDR3 is CASSNLELNTEAFF. Here the CDR3 DNA reads TGTGCCAGCAGTAACCTGGAGCTGAACACTGAAGCTTTCTTT.

The chain employs TRBV6-5 and TRBJ2-1; TRBD2 might be the D (8 bases). This CDR3 has 15 residues. Looked up from germline, CDR1 is MNHEY and CDR2 is SVGAGI. Trimming pared 7 bases from V and 2 bases from J, leaving 15 bases between. The CDR3 DNA follows: TGTGCCAGCACCCCGGGAGGGGGCGCCTACAATGAGCAGTTCTTC. This codes for CASTPGGGAYNEQFF.

This clonotype was seen at least ten times. The gene calls are TRBV28 and TRBJ2-7; the match to TRBD2 covers 7 bases. Trimming cost V 6 bases and J 3 bases; bases outside gene matches: 2. The CDR3 covers 12 residues. Germline V gene data show CDR1 as MDHEN and CDR2 as SYDVKM. The DNA for the CDR3 is TGTGCCAGCAGACTAGCGAGCTACGAGCAGTACTTC. Amino acids: CASRLASYEQYF.

This clonotype was found many times. CDR3 nucleotide sequence: TGCAGCGTTGAAGGGGGTAGGGGCCTATCCTACGAGCAGTACTTC. Its translation: CSVEGGRGLSYEQYF. The chain employs TRBV29-1 and TRBJ2-7; D perhaps matches TRBD1 (5 bases). Germline V gives CDR1 SQVTM, CDR2 ANQGSEA. Trimming removed 1 base at V and 1 base at J, with 14 bases between. This CDR3 spans 15 amino acids.

This chain links TRBV4-3 with TRBJ2-6, with TRBD2 identical over 10 bases. CDR3 length: 17 amino acids. The junction had 4 bases not matched to a gene; V was cut back by 5 bases and J by 0 bases. Germline CDR1 reads LGHNA; CDR2 reads YSLEER. The CDR3 region is CASSVLAGPSGANVLTF. The CDR3 region has the DNA TGCGCCAGCAGCGTACTAGCGGGGCCCTCTGGGGCCAACGTCCTGACTTTC.

This clonotype was recorded many times. The chain combines TRBV27 with TRBJ2-2; D is ambiguous. CDR1 and CDR2 from the germline V gene are MNHEY and SMNVEV (reference sequence). Trimming cost V 3 bases and J 3 bases, with 2 bases left between them. The CDR3 length is 12 residues. CDR3 in amino acids: CASSFYTGELFF. CDR3 sequence (DNA): TGTGCCAGCAGTTTTTACACCGGGGAGCTGTTTTTT.

The chain carries TRBV10-3 and TRBJ2-7; 8 positions agree with TRBD2. The CDR3 contains 15 residues. The germline CDR1 and CDR2 sequences are ENHRY and SYGVKD. V was clipped by 0 bases and J by 3 bases; unmatched bases: 4. CDR3 nucleotide sequence: TGTGCCATCAGTGAGTCGATACTAGCGGACTACGAGCAGTACTTC. Its protein product is CAISESILADYEQYF.

This clonotype was recorded a few times. CDR3 amino acids: CASSLRQGNSPLHF. The CDR3, as DNA: TGTGCCAGCAGCCTCAGACAGGGAAATTCACCCCTCCACTTT. The chain recombines TRBV7-9 with TRBJ1-6; 7 nucleotides line up with TRBD1. Trimming removed 5 bases from V and 7 bases from J; junction bases left unmatched: 5. The CDR3 has 14 residues. Germline-derived CDR1 and CDR2 are SEHNR and FQNEAQ (reference sequence).

The chain has TRBV7-8 and TRBJ1-3; 7 positions agree with TRBD1. The CDR3 extends over 15 amino acids. Germline V lookup: CDR1 SGHVS, CDR2 FQNEAQ. Trimming removed 0 bases from V and 4 bases from J; junction bases left unmatched: 3. The DNA of the CDR3 is TGTGCCAGCAGCTTAGCGGAGGGACAGGGAAACACCATATATTTT. This gives the protein CASSLAEGQGNTIYF.

This chain connects TRBV9 to TRBJ2-5; no clear D gene. CDR3 length: 16 residues. Germline V gene sequence: CDR1 SGDLS, CDR2 YYNGEE. Trimming cost V 3 bases and J 4 bases, with 19 bases left between them. DNA of the CDR3: TGTGCCAGCAGCGAGGCCCCGGGTAGAGACGGAGAGACCCAGTACTTC. It yields the protein CASSEAPGRDGETQYF.

This chain joins TRBV12-3 or TRBV12-4 and TRBJ2-1; 11 bases line up with TRBD1. V trimming: 6 bases; J trimming: 10 bases; junction bases outside the gene matches: 8. The CDR3 loop spans 14 amino acids. CDR3 loop: CASSRTGGMSEQFF. CDR3 DNA sequence: TGTGCCAGCAGCCGGACAGGGGGCATGTCGGAGCAGTTCTTC.

In this sample, this clonotype turned up many times. The chain's CDR3 is CASSLAPPVQETQYF. The DNA for the CDR3 is TGTGCCAGCAGCTTAGCTCCACCAGTCCAAGAGACCCAGTACTTC. The gene calls are TRBV7-9 and TRBJ2-5; the D is unclear. The germline gives CDR1 SEHNR, CDR2 FQNEAQ (reference sequence). The V gene lost 0 bases and the J gene lost 1 base, with 9 bases spanning the gap. The length of the CDR3 is 15 residues.

The table lists this clonotype with a few counts. The J gene is TRBJ2-7, the V gene TRBV7-3, with 7 bases matching TRBD1. Trimming cost V 2 bases and J 3 bases; bases outside gene matches: 7. Germline assignment: CDR1 SGHTA and CDR2 FQGTGA. This CDR3 has 15 amino acids. The CDR3 region is CASSLSVRGNYEQYF. In DNA form, the CDR3 reads TGTGCCAGCAGCTTATCAGTCAGGGGGAACTACGAGCAGTACTTC.

As DNA, the CDR3 is TGCAGTGCTAGAAATCTGGGGATGAACACTGAAGCTTTCTTT. Translation: CSARNLGMNTEAFF. This chain links TRBV20-1 with TRBJ1-1; no clear D. CDR3 size: 14 residues. CDR1 is DFQATT and CDR2 is SNEGSKA in the germline V gene (reference sequence). The V end lost 2 bases, the J end lost 0 bases, and 10 bases lay between the germline ends.

V usage is TRBV12-3 or TRBV12-4 and J usage is TRBJ2-7; 9 positions agree with TRBD1. V lost 6 bases and J lost 0; bases outside the gene matches: 6. The CDR3 runs 15 residues. CDR3 residues: CASRKTGGLSYEQYF. CDR3 sequence (DNA): TGTGCCAGCAGGAAGACAGGGGGGCTCTCCTACGAGCAGTACTTC.

This clonotype has only a few counts. The gene calls are TRBV10-3 and TRBJ2-7; D unresolved. This CDR3 has 11 residues. Per the germline V gene, CDR1 is ENHRY and CDR2 is SYGVKD. Trimming took 6 bases from V and 3 from J, leaving 6 bases between them. CDR3 protein: CAIRNSYEQYF. Here the CDR3 DNA reads TGTGCCATCAGAAACAGCTACGAGCAGTACTTC.

V usage is TRBV6-1 and J usage is TRBJ2-1, with D possibly matching TRBD2 (5 bases). CDR1 MNHNS and CDR2 SASEGT come from the germline V gene. The CDR3 totals 13 residues. Trimming removed 6 bases at V and 0 bases at J, with 6 bases between. The CDR3: CASSGISYNEQFF. DNA of the CDR3: TGTGCCAGCAGCGGGATCTCCTACAATGAGCAGTTCTTC.